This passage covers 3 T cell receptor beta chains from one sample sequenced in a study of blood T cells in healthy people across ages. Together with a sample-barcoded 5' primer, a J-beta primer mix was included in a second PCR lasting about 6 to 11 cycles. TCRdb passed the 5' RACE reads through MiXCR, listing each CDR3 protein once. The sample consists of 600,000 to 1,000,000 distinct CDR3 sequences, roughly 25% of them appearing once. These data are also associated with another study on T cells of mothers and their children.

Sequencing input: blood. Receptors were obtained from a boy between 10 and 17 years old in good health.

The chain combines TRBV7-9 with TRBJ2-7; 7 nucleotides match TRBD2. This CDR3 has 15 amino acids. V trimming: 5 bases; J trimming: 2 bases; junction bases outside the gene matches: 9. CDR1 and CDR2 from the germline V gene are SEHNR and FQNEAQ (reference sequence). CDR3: CASSHRGVGTYEQYF. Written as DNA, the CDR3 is TGTGCCAGCAGCCACCGGGGGGTCGGCACCTACGAGCAGTACTTC.

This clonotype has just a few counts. CDR3 nucleotides: TGCAGTGCTAGAGACGGCGGGAGTGCGGCGAATGAGCAGTTCTTC. Protein sequence: CSARDGGSAANEQFF. This sequence joins TRBV20-1 and TRBJ2-5, with 7 bases that match TRBD2. Matching the DNA end better, TRBJ2-1 makes the J call doubtful. CDR3 length: 15 residues. CDR1 is DFQATT and CDR2 is SNEGSKA in the germline V gene (reference sequence).

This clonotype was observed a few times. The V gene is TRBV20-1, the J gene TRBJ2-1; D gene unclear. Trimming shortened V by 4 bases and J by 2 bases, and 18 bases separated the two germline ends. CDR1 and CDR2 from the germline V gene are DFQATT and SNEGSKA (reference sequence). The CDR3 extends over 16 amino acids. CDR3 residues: CSAKNPKGMTYNEQFF. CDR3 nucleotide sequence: TGCAGTGCTAAAAACCCGAAAGGTATGACCTACAATGAGCAGTTCTTC.